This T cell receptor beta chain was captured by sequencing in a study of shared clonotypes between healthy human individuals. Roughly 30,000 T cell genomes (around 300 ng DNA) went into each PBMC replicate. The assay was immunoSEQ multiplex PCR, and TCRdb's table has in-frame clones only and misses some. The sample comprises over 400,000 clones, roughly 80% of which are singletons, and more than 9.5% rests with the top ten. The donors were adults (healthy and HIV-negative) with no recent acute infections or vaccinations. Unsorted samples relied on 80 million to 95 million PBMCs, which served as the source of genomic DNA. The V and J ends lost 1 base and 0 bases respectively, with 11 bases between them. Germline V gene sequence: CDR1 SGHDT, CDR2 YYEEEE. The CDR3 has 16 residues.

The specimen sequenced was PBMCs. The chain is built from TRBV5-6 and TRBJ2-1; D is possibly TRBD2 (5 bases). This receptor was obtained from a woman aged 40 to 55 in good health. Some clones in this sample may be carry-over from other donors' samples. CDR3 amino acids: CASSLRVGSSYNEQFF. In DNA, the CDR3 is TGTGCCAGCAGCTTGCGGGTTGGGAGCTCCTACAATGAGCAGTTCTTC.